A single sample gave rise to the 19 T cell receptor beta chains below, sequenced in a study of cytotoxic CD8 clonotypes in ibrutinib-treated CLL. Sequenced by immunoSEQ multiplex PCR; TCRdb stores in-frame clones only, minus some. The sample lists about 44,000 clones, 60% to 75% occurring once. The specimen comprised PBMCs, sampled after 12 months of ibrutinib treatment. Receptor source: a human donor with chronic lymphocytic leukemia.

This chain uses TRBV6-6 with TRBJ2-7, with 7 bases matching TRBD2. Germline V CDR1 and CDR2: MNHNY, SVGAGI (reference sequence). The ends lost 7 bases at V and 5 bases at J; junction bases unmatched: 8. This CDR3 is built from 13 residues. The DNA of the CDR3 is TGTGCCAGCACCCCCGGGGGAGGGCACGAGCAGTACTTC. This translates into CASTPGGGHEQYF.

The genes are TRBV28 and TRBJ2-5, with D perhaps TRBD2 (7 bases). Germline lookup yields CDR1 MDHEN and CDR2 SYDVKM. CDR3 length: 15 residues. V gave up 7 bases and J gave up 3 bases, with 18 bases separating them. The CDR3 spells CASKVWGGPEETQYF. The CDR3 DNA follows: TGTGCCAGCAAGGTGTGGGGGGGGCCGGAAGAGACCCAGTACTTC.

The genes are TRBV6-5 and TRBJ1-4, with no clear D. CDR1 and CDR2 from the germline V gene are MNHEY and SVGAGI. The CDR3 runs to 15 residues. V was shortened by 0 bases and J by 4 bases, with 9 bases between the two germline ends. The CDR3 here is CASSYSAGFNEKLFF. The CDR3 DNA follows: TGTGCCAGCAGTTACTCAGCCGGCTTTAATGAAAAACTGTTTTTT.

This clone was found a few times. The chain joins TRBV11-2 to TRBJ1-6; 7 bases map to TRBD1. This CDR3 has 15 amino acids. The germline CDR1 and CDR2 sequences are SGHAT and FQNNGV. Losses at the gene ends were 3 bases for V and 7 bases for J; bases not matched to a gene: 6. The CDR3 DNA is TGTGCCAGCAGCTTCTCGGGACAGCAGAATTCACCCCTCCACTTT. It encodes CASSFSGQQNSPLHF.

In this sample, this clone turned up a few times. The chain employs TRBV4-1 and TRBJ2-2; 9 positions match TRBD2. CDR3 length: 17 amino acids. Germline CDR1 is MGHRA and CDR2 is YSYEKL. Trimming removed 0 bases from V and 7 bases from J; junction bases left unmatched: 9. The CDR3 DNA is TGCGCCAGCAGCCAAGATCCTAGCGGGGTCGATGGCGGGGAGCTGTTTTTT. Translation: CASSQDPSGVDGGELFF.

Comments on this clone: Germline is not matched at one junction end, which may reflect a read error. The gene calls are TRBV11-2 and TRBJ2-1; D not certain. CDR3 size: 13 residues. Germline CDR1 reads SGHAT; CDR2 reads FQNNGV. The CDR3 protein is CASGFNTGNEQFF. The CDR3 bases are TGTGCCAGCGGCTTCAATACGGGCAATGAGCAGTTCTTC.

This clone was seen a handful of times. The J gene is TRBJ1-1, the V gene TRBV6-5, with TRBD1 matching 7 bases. The CDR3 covers 15 residues. V was pared by 8 bases and J by 1 base, with 10 bases of the junction left unmatched. Germline CDR1 is MNHEY and CDR2 is SVGAGI. The CDR3 loop reads CASLGRGSGNTEAFF. As DNA, the CDR3 is TGTGCCAGCTTAGGCAGGGGGAGTGGGAACACTGAAGCTTTCTTT.

This rearrangement joins TRBV6-6 to TRBJ2-2; the match to TRBD1 covers 10 bases. V lost 6 bases to trimming and J lost 7 bases; unmatched junction nucleotides: 8. CDR1 and CDR2 from the germline V gene are MNHNY and SVGAGI (reference sequence). CDR3 length: 15 amino acids. The CDR3 coding sequence is TGTGCCAGCAGGGGGACAGGGGCCACCAACGGGGAGCTGTTTTTT. This codes for CASRGTGATNGELFF.

The rearrangement joins TRBV11-3 to TRBJ2-7, with 7 bases identical to TRBD1. Germline V gives CDR1 SGHNT, CDR2 YENEEA. The CDR3 runs to 14 residues. The J segment lost 6 bases and the V segment lost 5 bases, leaving 10 bases of the junction unmatched. CDR3 in amino acids: CASSLRQGPGEQYF. Written as DNA, the CDR3 is TGTGCCAGCAGCCTGCGACAGGGTCCAGGCGAGCAGTACTTC.

DNA of the CDR3: TGTGCCAGCAGTGTTGACAGGTCCAGCTCCTATAATTCACCCCTCCACTTT. Amino acid sequence: CASSVDRSSSYNSPLHF. This chain links TRBV6-1 with TRBJ1-6; maybe TRBD1 (6 bases). Trimming left V 4 bases short and J 0 bases short, with 13 bases between. CDR1 MNHNS and CDR2 SASEGT come from the germline V gene. This CDR3 is built from 17 residues.

The chain employs TRBV7-3 and TRBJ2-3; D is undetermined. Germline V gene data show CDR1 as SGHTA and CDR2 as FQGTGA. V lost 2 bases and J lost 6, with 9 bases in between. CDR3 size: 13 residues. CDR3 region: CASSLYLTDTQYF. DNA of the CDR3: TGTGCCAGCAGCTTATACCTCACCGATACGCAGTATTTT.

The gene calls are TRBV10-3 and TRBJ1-1, with a possible D match to TRBD1 (6 bases). V lost 10 bases to trimming and J lost 2 bases, with 14 bases between them. The CDR3 contains 13 residues. The germline V gene has CDR1 ENHRY and CDR2 SYGVKD. This CDR3 reads CATDPGHNTEAFF. CDR3 bases: TGTGCCACCGATCCGGGACATAACACTGAAGCTTTCTTT.

J is TRBJ2-3 and V is TRBV7-8; D is ambiguous. V dropped 2 bases and J dropped 3 bases, with 3 bases sitting between them. CDR1 is SGHVS and CDR2 is FQNEAQ in the germline V gene. The CDR3 covers 12 residues. The DNA of the CDR3 is TGTGCCAGCAGCTTAAAGACAGATACGCAGTATTTT. Translation: CASSLKTDTQYF.

V and J are TRBV28 and TRBJ2-1; D uncertain. V gave up 6 bases and J gave up 8 bases, with 11 bases separating them. The CDR3 is made up of 12 amino acids. The germline V gene encodes CDR1 MDHEN and CDR2 SYDVKM. The CDR3 spells CASSTEKDEQFF. The DNA of the CDR3 is TGTGCCAGCAGCACCGAAAAAGATGAGCAGTTCTTC.

The chain links TRBV9 to TRBJ1-1; the D gene is possibly TRBD1 (5 bases). V lost 0 bases and J 3 bases, leaving 9 bases between the germline ends. The germline V gene has CDR1 SGDLS and CDR2 YYNGEE. The CDR3 sequence is 14 residues long. The CDR3 DNA reads as TGTGCCAGCAGCGTAGGGACACCCTACACTGAAGCTTTCTTT. This encodes CASSVGTPYTEAFF.

The V call is TRBV5-1, the J call TRBJ2-1; 10 nucleotides agree with TRBD2. Germline lookup yields CDR1 SGHRS and CDR2 YFSETQ. Trimming at V came to 0 bases and at J to 6 bases, leaving 3 bases not matched to a gene. This CDR3 has 15 amino acids. CDR3: CASSLGLAGLNEQFF. In DNA, the CDR3 is TGCGCCAGCAGCTTGGGACTAGCGGGCCTCAATGAGCAGTTCTTC.

This clone was recorded only once. The V gene is TRBV6-5, the J gene TRBJ2-1, with 10 bases fitting TRBD2. The trim removed 2 bases at V and 7 bases at J, leaving 5 bases unmatched. CDR3 length: 15 residues. The germline V gene encodes CDR1 MNHEY and CDR2 SVGAGI. CDR3 DNA: TGTGCCAGCAGTTACCGGGGACTAGCGTTGAATGAGCAGTTCTTC. Protein sequence: CASSYRGLALNEQFF.

The V and J genes are TRBV5-6 and TRBJ1-2; TRBD1 is a possible D gene (6 bases). Trimming cost V 4 bases and J 8 bases, with 15 bases left between them. Per germline, CDR1 SGHDT and CDR2 YYEEEE. CDR3 length: 13 amino acids. CDR3 loop: CASSDNQGRGYTF. The DNA of the CDR3 is TGTGCCAGCAGCGACAACCAGGGGCGCGGCTACACCTTC.

The gene calls are TRBV29-1 and TRBJ2-5; D uncertain. This CDR3 is built from 14 residues. Germline CDR1 SQVTM, CDR2 ANQGSEA. Between the trimmed V and J ends, which lost 4 bases and 2 bases, there was a span of 14 bases. For the CDR3, the DNA is TGCAGCGTTGCGTCGGAAATGAGACAAGAGACCCAGTACTTC. Its translation: CSVASEMRQETQYF.